These 18 T cell receptor beta chains share one sample of origin, sequenced in a study of blood T cell repertoires in COVID-19 (TCRdb year 2020). The protocol used for the library was the immunoSEQ multiplex PCR assay. TCRdb's version of the immuneACCESS table is confined to in-frame rearrangements and falls short of the full clone set. An unresolved V gene accounts for under half of the shortfall where checked; the remainder is of unknown origin. This sample holds approximately 160,000 clones; approximately 95% were observed only once. Roughly 2.1% of the sample lies in the top ten. The specimen sequenced was peripheral blood. These TCRs come from an older woman with COVID-19, enrolled during active disease.

This sequence joins TRBV5-4 and TRBJ2-7; TRBD1 might be the D (5 bases). Between the trimmed V and J ends, which lost 3 bases and 5 bases, there was a span of 15 bases. CDR1 SGHNT and CDR2 YYREEE come from the germline V gene (reference sequence). The length of the CDR3 is 14 residues. For the CDR3, the DNA is TGTGCCAGCAGCTCTGCTGCCAGGGTCGACGAGCAGTACTTC. Translation gives CASSSAARVDEQYF.

The chain employs TRBV5-4 and TRBJ1-6; the D gene is possibly TRBD1 (5 bases). V was trimmed by 4 bases and J by 1 base, leaving 9 bases between them. This CDR3 contains 15 residues. Looked up from germline, CDR1 is SGHNT and CDR2 is YYREEE (reference sequence). The CDR3: CASSMGQSYNSPLHF. CDR3 nucleotides: TGTGCCAGCAGCATGGGGCAGTCCTATAATTCACCCCTCCACTTT.

V and J are TRBV18 and TRBJ1-2; D possibly corresponds to TRBD1 (6 bases). Germline-derived CDR1 and CDR2 are KGHSH and LQKENI. V lost 6 bases to trimming and J lost 3 bases, with 11 bases between them. This CDR3 has 13 residues. The CDR3 protein is CASSPSGDYGYTF. CDR3 nucleotides: TGTGCCAGCTCCCCATCAGGGGACTATGGCTACACCTTC.

V and J are TRBV15 and TRBJ1-1; 7 bases agree with TRBD1. V shed 3 bases, J shed 8 bases, and the junction held 12 bases outside the gene matches. Germline values: CDR1 LNHNV, CDR2 YYDKDF (reference sequence). The CDR3 loop spans 15 amino acids. For the CDR3, the DNA is TGTGCCACCAGCAGGGACCAGGGGGAGTGGTACGAAGCTTTCTTT. As protein: CATSRDQGEWYEAFF.

CDR3 sequence (DNA): TGTGCCAGCAGCGAGGTCGGGATTACCTACAATGAGCAGTTCTTC. The encoded protein is CASSEVGITYNEQFF. The rearrangement links TRBV9 to TRBJ2-1; TRBD2 might be the D (5 bases). The V gene's germline CDR1 is SGDLS and CDR2 YYNGEE. This CDR3 contains 15 residues. V shed 3 bases and J shed 2 bases, with 12 bases lying between them.

The chain has TRBV9 and TRBJ1-5; D unresolved. The CDR3 is 13 residues long. Deletions cut 3 bases from V and 4 bases from J, with 8 bases between. Germline V gene data show CDR1 as SGDLS and CDR2 as YYNGEE. The chain's CDR3 is CASSDDGNQPQHF. The CDR3 bases are TGTGCCAGCAGCGACGACGGGAATCAGCCCCAGCATTTT.

The chain couples TRBV29-1 to TRBJ1-4; 9 bases fit TRBD1. The CDR3 has 14 residues. V lost 4 bases to trimming and J lost 7 bases; unmatched junction nucleotides: 7. Per the germline V gene, CDR1 is SQVTM and CDR2 is ANQGSEA. The CDR3 DNA reads TGCAGCGTTGTAGGCGCGGACAGGGGTGAAAAACTGTTTTTT. It yields the protein CSVVGADRGEKLFF.

The rearrangement joins TRBV19 to TRBJ1-5; D unclear. This CDR3 is built from 16 residues. Trimming pared 4 bases from V and 3 bases from J, leaving 16 bases between. From germline, CDR1 is LNHDA and CDR2 SQIVND (reference sequence). The CDR3: CASSTTPPRVNQPQHF. The CDR3 DNA sequence: TGTGCCAGTAGTACGACCCCTCCGAGGGTCAATCAGCCCCAGCATTTT.

On this clone: The sample holds other DNA sequences that translate to the same CDR3. The V and J genes are TRBV27 and TRBJ1-5, with 7 nucleotides matching TRBD1. With V trimmed by 3 bases and J by 1 base, 3 bases remained unmatched. The germline V gene has CDR1 MNHEY and CDR2 SMNVEV (reference sequence). The CDR3 is made up of 15 amino acids. CDR3 amino acids: CASSFGRGSNQPQHF. CDR3 bases: TGTGCCAGCAGTTTCGGCAGGGGGAGCAATCAGCCCCAGCATTTT.

The V and J genes are TRBV5-1 and TRBJ1-6, with 9 bases that match TRBD1. CDR3 size: 15 residues. CDR1 and CDR2 from the germline V gene are SGHRS and YFSETQ. With 7 bases clipped from V and 10 bases from J, the junction kept 12 bases outside the gene matches. CDR3 region: CASGRYGQGKSPLHF. CDR3 nucleotide sequence: TGCGCCAGCGGACGCTATGGACAGGGGAAATCACCCCTCCACTTT.

Concerning this clone: Other DNA sequences in this specimen translate into the identical CDR3. The CDR3 nucleotides are TGTGCCAGCAGCTTAAACAGGGGTGACTATGGCTACACCTTC. Protein: CASSLNRGDYGYTF. The V and J genes are TRBV7-9 and TRBJ1-2; TRBD1 aligns across 7 bases. This CDR3 has 14 residues. J gave up 3 bases and V 2 bases, and 3 bases lay outside the gene matches. In germline, CDR1 is SEHNR, CDR2 FQNEAQ (reference sequence).

The V call is TRBV19, the J call TRBJ1-4; TRBD1 agrees at 10 bases. The ends lost 6 bases at V and 5 bases at J; junction bases unmatched: 3. Germline V CDR1 and CDR2: LNHDA, SQIVND (reference sequence). This CDR3 has 14 residues. The CDR3 spells CASRGTGENEKLFF. CDR3 sequence (DNA): TGTGCCAGTAGAGGGACAGGGGAGAATGAAAAACTGTTTTTT. Full variable domain (rest looked up from reference TRBV19 and TRBJ1-4): DGGITQSPKYLFRKEGQNVTLSCEQNLNHDAMYWYRQDPGQGLRLIYYSQIVNDFQKGDIAEGYSVSREKKESFPLTVTSAQKNPTAFYLCASRGTGENEKLFFGSGTQLSVL.

The chain recombines TRBV5-6 with TRBJ1-2, with D possibly TRBD1 on 6 matching bases. Germline CDR1 and CDR2: SGHDT and YYEEEE. V gave up 10 bases and J gave up 2 bases, with 15 bases separating them. The length of the CDR3 is 13 residues. For the CDR3, the DNA is TGTGCCGCTGGGGGCCCGGGGAACTATGGCTACACCTTC. This encodes CAAGGPGNYGYTF.

The table lists this clone with many counts. This rearrangement joins TRBV7-8 to TRBJ1-1, with TRBD1 identical over 7 bases. Germline V gene sequence: CDR1 SGHVS, CDR2 FQNEAQ. The CDR3 has 15 amino acids. V trimming: 4 bases; J trimming: 5 bases; junction bases outside the gene matches: 10. This chain's CDR3 is CASSYRDSEGTEAFF. As DNA, the CDR3 is TGTGCCAGCAGCTACCGGGACAGTGAAGGTACTGAAGCTTTCTTT.

The rearrangement links TRBV15 to TRBJ1-1; weak D call: TRBD1 (5 bases). The CDR3 spans 15 residues. The V and J ends lost 0 bases and 0 bases respectively, with 8 bases between them. In germline, CDR1 is LNHNV, CDR2 YYDKDF (reference sequence). CDR3 nucleotide sequence: TGTGCCACCAGCAGAGACAGGGTTTTGAACACTGAAGCTTTCTTT. Its protein is CATSRDRVLNTEAFF.

This chain links TRBV10-3 with TRBJ1-2; 7 positions agree with TRBD1. Per the germline V gene, CDR1 is ENHRY and CDR2 is SYGVKD. The trim removed 4 bases at V and 7 bases at J, leaving 3 bases unmatched. The length of the CDR3 is 12 residues. The CDR3 loop is CAISATGVGYTF. The CDR3 region has the DNA TGTGCCATCAGTGCCACAGGGGTTGGCTACACCTTC.

The chain carries TRBV19 and TRBJ2-5; D is perhaps TRBD2 (7 bases). The CDR3 extends over 15 amino acids. Germline assignment: CDR1 LNHDA and CDR2 SQIVND (reference sequence). Trimming removed 1 base at V and 6 bases at J, with 15 bases between. As DNA, the CDR3 is TGTGCCAGTAGTATAGTTCGGGGGGCACAAAAGACCCAGTACTTC. Amino acid sequence: CASSIVRGAQKTQYF.

The J gene is TRBJ2-7, the V gene TRBV19, with 8 bases matching TRBD1. Per the germline V gene, CDR1 is LNHDA and CDR2 is SQIVND (reference sequence). CDR3 length: 14 amino acids. Trimming removed 3 bases from V and 5 bases from J; junction bases left unmatched: 6. CDR3 nucleotides: TGTGCCAGTAGTATTGGTCAGGGGGCCGACGAGCAGTACTTC. This codes for CASSIGQGADEQYF.